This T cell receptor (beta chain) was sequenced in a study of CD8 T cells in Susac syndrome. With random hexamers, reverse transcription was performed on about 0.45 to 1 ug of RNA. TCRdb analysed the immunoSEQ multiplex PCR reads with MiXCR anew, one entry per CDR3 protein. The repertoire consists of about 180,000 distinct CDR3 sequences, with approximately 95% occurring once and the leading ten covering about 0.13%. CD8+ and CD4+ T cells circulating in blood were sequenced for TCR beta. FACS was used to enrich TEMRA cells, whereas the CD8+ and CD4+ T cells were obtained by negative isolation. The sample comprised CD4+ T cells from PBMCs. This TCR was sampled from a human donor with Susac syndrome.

The CDR3 sequence is CASRITSEETQYF. The CDR3 DNA reads as TGCGCCAGCAGAATTACTAGTGAAGAGACCCAGTACTTC. The chain links TRBV5-1 to TRBJ2-5, with a weak D call TRBD2 (5 bases). CDR1 and CDR2 from the germline V gene are SGHRS and YFSETQ. Trimming pared 5 bases from V and 3 bases from J, leaving 11 bases between. The CDR3 is made up of 13 amino acids.